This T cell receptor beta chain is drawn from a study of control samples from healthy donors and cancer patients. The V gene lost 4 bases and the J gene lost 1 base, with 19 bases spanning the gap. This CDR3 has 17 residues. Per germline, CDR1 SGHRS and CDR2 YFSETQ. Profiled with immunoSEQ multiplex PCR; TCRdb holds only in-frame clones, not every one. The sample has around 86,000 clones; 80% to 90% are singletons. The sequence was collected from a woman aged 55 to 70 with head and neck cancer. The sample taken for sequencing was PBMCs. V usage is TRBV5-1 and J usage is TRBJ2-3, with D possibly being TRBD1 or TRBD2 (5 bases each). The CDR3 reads CASSPGRSLGGTDTQYF. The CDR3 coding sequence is TGCGCCAGCAGCCCAGGAAGGAGCCTGGGGGGCACAGATACGCAGTATTTT.